These 10 T cell receptor beta chains share one sample of origin, sequenced in a study of CD8 T cells in ankylosing spondylitis. TCRdb called the 5' RACE reads again in MiXCR, with one record for every CDR3 protein. Of roughly 140,000 distinct CDR3 sequences listed, around 42% were seen once; the top ten hold roughly 15%. The sequenced sample was synovial fluid, either unsorted or a sorted T cell fraction (not recorded which). The receptors come from a male donor with ankylosing spondylitis.

This clonotype was seen a few times. This chain uses TRBV4-1 with TRBJ2-1, with D possibly TRBD1 on 7 matching bases. V dropped 5 bases and J dropped 5 bases, with 25 bases sitting between them. The germline CDR1 and CDR2 sequences are MGHRA and YSYEKL. CDR3 size: 18 residues. CDR3 nucleotides: TGCGCCAGCAGCGCACCTAACCAGGGGGGCCCTTCACACAATGAGCAGTTCTTC. Translating gives CASSAPNQGGPSHNEQFF.

The chain recombines TRBV10-3 with TRBJ1-2; no firm D call. The CDR3 spans 14 residues. Trimming took 7 bases from V and 2 from J, leaving 14 bases between them. CDR1 is ENHRY and CDR2 is SYGVKD in the germline V gene. This CDR3 reads CAITSGRENYGYTF. CDR3 nucleotides: TGTGCCATCACTTCCGGACGGGAGAACTATGGCTACACCTTC.

This clonotype turned up a few times. This chain connects TRBV5-1 to TRBJ1-2; TRBD1 is a possible D gene (5 bases). The V end lost 2 bases, the J end lost 6 bases, and 20 bases lay between the germline ends. In germline, CDR1 is SGHRS, CDR2 YFSETQ. The CDR3 is made up of 16 amino acids. Written as DNA, the CDR3 is TGCGCCAGCAGCTTTAGGCGACAGCTTCAGGTCGATGGCTACACCTTC. This translates into CASSFRRQLQVDGYTF.

The chain employs TRBV12-3 or TRBV12-4 and TRBJ2-3, with D uncertain. The CDR3 runs to 15 residues. V was clipped by 7 bases and J by 2 bases, with 16 bases between them. CDR3 sequence reads: CASTPGPQNTDTQYF. For the CDR3, the DNA is TGTGCCAGCACCCCCGGACCACAGAACACAGATACGCAGTATTTT.

This clonotype came up a few times. The chain links TRBV4-2 to TRBJ2-1, with D possibly TRBD2 on 5 matching bases. CDR1 is LGHNA and CDR2 is YNFKEQ in the germline V gene. Trimming left V 0 bases short and J 8 bases short, with 17 bases between. The CDR3 totals 16 residues. The CDR3 region is CASSQDGWEYLDEQFF. CDR3 sequence (DNA): TGTGCCAGCAGCCAAGATGGTTGGGAGTACCTCGATGAGCAGTTCTTC.

This clonotype was recorded only once. The V gene is TRBV27, the J gene TRBJ2-7; 11 nucleotides align to TRBD2. The CDR3 runs 17 residues. The germline V gene encodes CDR1 MNHEY and CDR2 SMNVEV (reference sequence). V dropped 5 bases and J dropped 2; count of bases not matched to a gene: 11. Here the CDR3 reads CASSPMTSGDYPYEQYF. The DNA of the CDR3 is TGTGCCAGCAGTCCCATGACTAGCGGGGACTATCCCTACGAGCAGTACTTC.

This clonotype was observed many times. CDR3 amino acids: CASSQAGINEKLFF. CDR3 nucleotides: TGTGCCAGCAGCCAAGCAGGGATTAATGAAAAACTGTTTTTT. The V and J genes are TRBV4-2 and TRBJ1-4, with D perhaps matching TRBD1 (5 bases). The CDR3 has 14 residues. CDR1 is LGHNA, CDR2 YNFKEQ, per germline. The V gene lost 1 base and the J gene lost 4 bases, with 7 bases spanning the gap.

The V and J genes are TRBV12-3 or TRBV12-4 and TRBJ2-3; D is undetermined. The CDR3 is made up of 15 amino acids. V was cut by 7 bases and J by 4 bases, with 18 bases left in between. The CDR3 loop is CASTFATAHADTQYF. The CDR3 DNA reads TGTGCCAGCACGTTTGCGACCGCCCACGCAGATACGCAGTATTTT.

This clonotype was observed a handful of times. The CDR3 spells CASSLSSRMGTEAFF. The CDR3 DNA reads TGTGCCAGCAGTTTATCCTCCCGGATGGGGACTGAAGCTTTCTTT. The V call is TRBV27, the J call TRBJ1-1; D gene unclear. Trimming cost V 0 bases and J 5 bases, with 13 bases left between them. The CDR3 sequence is 15 residues long. CDR1 and CDR2 (germline): MNHEY, SMNVEV (reference sequence).

The count of this clonotype is one. This sequence joins TRBV4-2 and TRBJ2-1; weak D call: TRBD1 (6 bases). Deletions cut 5 bases from V and 0 bases from J, with 14 bases between. The CDR3 covers 16 residues. CDR1 LGHNA and CDR2 YNFKEQ come from the germline V gene. Here the CDR3 reads CASSWGQKSSYNEQFF. For the CDR3, the DNA is TGTGCCAGCAGCTGGGGGCAGAAGAGCTCCTACAATGAGCAGTTCTTC.